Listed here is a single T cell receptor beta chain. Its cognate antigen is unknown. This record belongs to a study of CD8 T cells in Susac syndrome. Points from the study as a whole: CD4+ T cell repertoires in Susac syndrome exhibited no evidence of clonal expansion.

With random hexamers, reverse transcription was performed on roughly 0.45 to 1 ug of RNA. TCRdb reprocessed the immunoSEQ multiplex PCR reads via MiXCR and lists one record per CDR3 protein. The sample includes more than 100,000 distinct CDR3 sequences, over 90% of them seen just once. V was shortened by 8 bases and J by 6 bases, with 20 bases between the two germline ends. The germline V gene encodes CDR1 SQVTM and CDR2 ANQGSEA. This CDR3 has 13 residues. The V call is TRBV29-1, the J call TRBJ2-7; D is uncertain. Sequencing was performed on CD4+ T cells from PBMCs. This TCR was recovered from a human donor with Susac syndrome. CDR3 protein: CSFLTGPTGEQYF. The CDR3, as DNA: TGCAGCTTTCTAACCGGGCCCACGGGCGAGCAGTACTTC.